Presented here are 27 T cell receptor beta chains from one specimen sequenced in a study of blood T cell repertoires in COVID-19. The repertoire was sequenced with immunoSEQ multiplex PCR; TCRdb's copy has only in-frame clones and lacks some. This table has tens of thousands of clones, approximately 77% appearing once. Specimen: peripheral blood. These receptors originate from a human donor in a cohort sampled during active COVID-19.

In its sample, this clone was seen a few times. V is TRBV5-8 and J is TRBJ2-7, with 12 bases identical to TRBD1. Germline trimming cut 4 bases from V and 6 bases from J; bases unmatched to any gene: 8. The CDR3 length is 15 residues. Germline V gives CDR1 SGHTS, CDR2 YDEGEE. CDR3 DNA sequence: TGTGCCAGCAGCCGGACGGGACAGGGGGCGGCCGAGCAGTACTTC. Protein: CASSRTGQGAAEQYF.

This clone appeared a single time. This chain uses TRBV29-1 with TRBJ2-7, with 11 nucleotides matching TRBD1. The CDR3 consists of 13 residues. The junction had 7 bases not matched to a gene; V was cut back by 6 bases and J by 6 bases. Germline V gene data show CDR1 as SQVTM and CDR2 as ANQGSEA. This chain's CDR3 is CSVEGQGGREQYF. CDR3 in DNA: TGCAGCGTGGAGGGACAGGGGGGGCGCGAGCAGTACTTC.

This clone was seen once. CDR3 residues: CASSQGSGLVAGELFF. The CDR3 nucleotides are TGTGCCAGCAGCCAGGGGTCGGGACTAGTCGCCGGGGAGCTGTTTTTT. The rearrangement uses TRBV7-6 and TRBJ2-2, with 8 positions matching TRBD2. J was trimmed by 6 bases and V by 5 bases; bases with no gene match: 11. The germline gives CDR1 SGHVS, CDR2 FNYEAQ. The CDR3 covers 16 residues.

This clone was detected only a few times. J is TRBJ2-6 and V is TRBV2, with 7 bases identical to TRBD1. The trim removed 5 bases at V and 2 bases at J, leaving 3 bases unmatched. The germline gives CDR1 SNHLY, CDR2 FYNNEI. This CDR3 region has 15 residues. The CDR3 sequence: CASSTGQAGANVLTF. The CDR3 bases are TGTGCCAGCAGTACCGGACAGGCTGGGGCCAACGTCCTGACTTTC. Using reference TRBV2 and TRBJ2-6 for the parts outside the CDR3, the full variable domain is EPEVTQTPSHQVTQMGQEVILRCVPISNHLYFYWYRQILGQKVEFLVSFYNNEISEKSEIFDDQFSVERPDGSNFTLKIRSTKLEDSAMYFCASSTGQAGANVLTFGAGSRLTVL.

Only a few counts were recorded for this clone. The chain carries TRBV7-2 and TRBJ1-5; D possibly corresponds to TRBD1 (5 bases). The CDR3 has 14 amino acids. Germline CDR1 and CDR2: SGHTA and FQGNSA. Trimming left V 5 bases short and J 5 bases short, with 13 bases between. The CDR3 sequence: CASSPQGGYQPQHF. As DNA, the CDR3 is TGTGCCAGCAGCCCCCAGGGAGGGTATCAGCCCCAGCATTTT.

V and J are TRBV25-1 and TRBJ2-2; D gene unclear. V dropped 5 bases and J dropped 2 bases, with 9 bases sitting between them. Germline V gene lookup returns CDR1 MGHDK and CDR2 SYGVNS. The CDR3 spans 14 residues. CDR3 coding DNA: TGTGCCAGCAGTTGGCAGACAAACACCGGGGAGCTGTTTTTT. Its protein product is CASSWQTNTGELFF.

This clone was found a few times. The CDR3 DNA is TGTGCCAGCAGCTTAAGGGGGGGCGCTTTCACTGAAGCTTTCTTT. Translated: CASSLRGGAFTEAFF. The V and J genes are TRBV7-2 and TRBJ1-1; tentative D call: TRBD1 (6 bases). There are 15 residues in the CDR3. Trimming cost V 2 bases and J 4 bases, with 14 bases left between them. CDR1 is SGHTA, CDR2 FQGNSA, per germline.

The chain employs TRBV27 and TRBJ2-1; 7 bases fit TRBD2. This CDR3 is built from 11 residues. Germline loops: CDR1 MNHEY, CDR2 SMNVEV (reference sequence). The trim removed 6 bases at V and 9 bases at J, leaving 2 bases unmatched. The CDR3 is CASSLAGEQFF. In nucleotides, the CDR3 is TGTGCCAGCAGCTTAGCGGGTGAGCAGTTCTTC.

The genes are TRBV6-1 and TRBJ1-6; D is unclear. Trimming took 0 bases from V and 14 from J, leaving 8 bases between them. This CDR3 is 12 amino acids long. Germline values: CDR1 MNHNS, CDR2 SASEGT. CDR3 nucleotide sequence: TGTGCCAGCAGTGAAGCGCAGTTCACCCTCCACTTT. The encoded protein is CASSEAQFTLHF.

The genes are TRBV5-1 and TRBJ2-3; possible D gene TRBD2, 6 bases. The CDR3 loop spans 14 amino acids. Germline CDR1 and CDR2: SGHRS and YFSETQ. V was shortened by 1 base and J by 3 bases, with 9 bases between the two germline ends. The CDR3 reads CASSLRLATDTQYF. The CDR3, as DNA: TGCGCCAGCAGCTTGCGGCTAGCGACAGATACGCAGTATTTT. The full variable domain, with the rest looked up from reference TRBV5-1 and TRBJ2-3, is KAGVTQTPRYLIKTRGQQVTLSCSPISGHRSVSWYQQTPGQGLQFLFEYFSETQRNKGNFPGRFSGRQFSNSRSEMNVSTLELGDSALYLCASSLRLATDTQYFGPGTRLTVL.

This chain connects TRBV6-5 to TRBJ1-1; 8 nucleotides agree with TRBD1. After removal of 2 bases from V and 2 bases from J, the junction contained 1 base not matched to a gene. Germline CDR1 is MNHEY and CDR2 is SVGAGI. CDR3 length: 14 amino acids. CDR3 DNA: TGTGCCAGCAGTTACGGGACAGGAAACACTGAAGCTTTCTTT. It translates to CASSYGTGNTEAFF.

The chain is built from TRBV24-1 and TRBJ2-2; 11 bases map to TRBD1. The V and J ends lost 4 bases and 3 bases, in that order; junction bases with no gene match: 9. CDR3 length: 18 amino acids. Germline loops: CDR1 KGHDR, CDR2 SFDVKD. The CDR3 spells CATSDPPGQGGDTGELFF. DNA for the CDR3: TGTGCCACCAGTGACCCTCCGGGACAGGGGGGGGACACCGGGGAGCTGTTTTTT.

This clone came up once. The chain has TRBV28 and TRBJ1-4; TRBD1 matches 10 bases. V was clipped by 6 bases and J by 6 bases; unmatched bases: 10. Germline V gene lookup returns CDR1 MDHEN and CDR2 SYDVKM. This CDR3 comprises 16 residues. CDR3 residues: CASSRGTGASYEKLFF. CDR3 nucleotides: TGTGCCAGCAGCCGCGGGACAGGGGCCTCATATGAAAAACTGTTTTTT.

The rearrangement uses TRBV7-9 and TRBJ2-2; 9 bases fit TRBD1. The CDR3 is made up of 17 amino acids. With V trimmed by 5 bases and J by 1 base, 8 bases remained unmatched. Germline CDR1 and CDR2: SEHNR and FQNEAQ (reference sequence). The CDR3 loop is CASSLSGTGLNTGELFF. CDR3 nucleotide sequence: TGTGCCAGCAGCCTCTCCGGGACAGGGCTGAACACCGGGGAGCTGTTTTTT.

V and J are TRBV24-1 and TRBJ2-2, with a possible D match to TRBD2 (5 bases). V was shortened by 8 bases and J by 3 bases, with 9 bases between the two germline ends. The CDR3 covers 13 residues. Germline CDR1 reads KGHDR; CDR2 reads SFDVKD. The CDR3 DNA sequence: TGTGCCACCATCCTAGCCTACACCGGGGAGCTGTTTTTT. Translated: CATILAYTGELFF.

In this sample, this clone turned up a few times. The chain combines TRBV5-1 with TRBJ1-6; weak D call: TRBD1 (5 bases). The CDR3 is made up of 15 amino acids. V was clipped by 3 bases and J by 5 bases, with 12 bases between them. Germline CDR1 is SGHRS and CDR2 is YFSETQ. In DNA, the CDR3 is TGCGCCAGCAGCTCGGAGGGGACGAATAATTCACCCCTCCACTTT. It specifies CASSSEGTNNSPLHF. The whole variable domain, remainder taken from reference TRBV5-1 and TRBJ1-6, is KAGVTQTPRYLIKTRGQQVTLSCSPISGHRSVSWYQQTPGQGLQFLFEYFSETQRNKGNFPGRFSGRQFSNSRSEMNVSTLELGDSALYLCASSSEGTNNSPLHFGNGTRLTVT.

This chain joins TRBV9 and TRBJ1-2, with D possibly matching TRBD1 (5 bases). Trimming took off 0 bases at V and 4 bases at J, with 13 bases between the two ends. The CDR3 spans 15 residues. Germline CDR1 reads SGDLS; CDR2 reads YYNGEE. The CDR3 sequence: CASSVAAGDGYGYTF. Here the CDR3 DNA reads TGTGCCAGCAGCGTAGCGGCGGGGGACGGCTATGGCTACACCTTC.

The CDR3 is CASSQDGGTGVGTEAFF. The CDR3 DNA follows: TGTGCCAGCAGCCAAGATGGCGGGACAGGGGTGGGCACTGAAGCTTTCTTT. The chain combines TRBV3-1 (or the pseudogene TRBV3-2) with TRBJ1-1, with TRBD1 matching 10 bases. Germline V CDR1 and CDR2: LGHDT, YNNKEL (reference sequence). V was clipped by 0 bases and J by 4 bases; unmatched bases: 8. The CDR3 has 17 residues.

This chain links TRBV5-1 with TRBJ2-3, with TRBD2 matching over 7 bases. The CDR3 runs to 14 residues. Germline V gives CDR1 SGHRS, CDR2 YFSETQ. Trimming cost V 2 bases and J 5 bases; bases outside gene matches: 5. Here the CDR3 reads CASSFSGREDTQYF. Here the CDR3 DNA reads TGCGCCAGCAGCTTTAGCGGGCGGGAAGATACGCAGTATTTT.

V and J are TRBV7-9 and TRBJ2-7; tentatively, D is TRBD2 (5 bases). Germline CDR1 and CDR2: SEHNR and FQNEAQ (reference sequence). The V end lost 3 bases, the J end lost 5 bases, and 8 bases lay between the germline ends. This CDR3 spans 12 amino acids. The CDR3 reads CASSFGENEQYF. The CDR3 DNA follows: TGTGCCAGCAGCTTCGGGGAAAACGAGCAGTACTTC.

The CDR3 here is CASSLGGYSPLHF. In DNA, the CDR3 is TGTGCCAGCAGTTTGGGCGGGTATTCACCCCTCCACTTT. This chain uses TRBV12-3 or TRBV12-4 with TRBJ1-6; D is undetermined. Trimming cost V 3 bases and J 8 bases, with 8 bases left between them. The CDR3 is 13 amino acids.

The V call is TRBV19, the J call TRBJ2-6, with 8 bases aligning to TRBD2. After removal of 6 bases from V and 0 bases from J, the junction contained 4 bases not matched to a gene. CDR3 size: 16 residues. CDR1 and CDR2 (germline): LNHDA, SQIVND (reference sequence). The CDR3 loop reads CASSSGGISGANVLTF. DNA of the CDR3: TGTGCCAGTAGCAGCGGGGGAATCTCTGGGGCCAACGTCCTGACTTTC.

The gene calls are TRBV7-8 and TRBJ1-3; 7 bases match TRBD1. The CDR3 totals 16 residues. V gave up 3 bases and J gave up 0 bases; unmatched junction bases: 5. Germline V lookup: CDR1 SGHVS, CDR2 FQNEAQ. The CDR3 spells CASSFTQGISGNTIYF. Written as DNA, the CDR3 is TGTGCCAGCAGCTTTACACAGGGGATCTCTGGAAACACCATATATTTT.

The genes are TRBV6-5 and TRBJ1-2, with 7 positions matching TRBD1. The junction had 5 bases not matched to a gene; V was cut back by 5 bases and J by 2 bases. This CDR3 has 14 amino acids. CDR1 MNHEY and CDR2 SVGAGI come from the germline V gene. In DNA form, the CDR3 reads TGTGCCAGCAGTAGAGGGGGCGGAAACTATGGCTACACCTTC. This sequence encodes CASSRGGGNYGYTF.

The chain has TRBV18 and TRBJ2-5; 8 bases fit TRBD1. The V segment lost 5 bases and the J segment 6 bases; nucleotides outside the gene matches: 5. Germline CDR1 KGHSH, CDR2 LQKENI. The CDR3 is made up of 13 amino acids. CDR3 bases: TGTGCCAGCTCAAGGACAGGGAGCCAGACCCAGTACTTC. Encoded protein: CASSRTGSQTQYF.

In this sample, this clone turned up once. This rearrangement joins TRBV3-1 (or the pseudogene TRBV3-2) to TRBJ2-5; D perhaps matches TRBD2 (6 bases). The CDR3 runs 15 residues. Trimming removed 3 bases from V and 3 bases from J, with 14 bases in between. Germline CDR1 is LGHDT and CDR2 is YNNKEL (reference sequence). The CDR3, as DNA: TGTGCCAGCAGCCAGCAGGACGGGGGAGAAGAGACCCAGTACTTC. Translated: CASSQQDGGEETQYF.

The CDR3 nucleotides read TGTGCCAGCAGCGGGGACAGGGGAACCAATTCACCCCTCCACTTT. Translation gives CASSGDRGTNSPLHF. This rearrangement joins TRBV4-2 to TRBJ1-6; 10 bases align to TRBD1. V lost 5 bases, J lost 7 bases, and 5 bases stayed unmatched. Germline-derived CDR1 and CDR2 are LGHNA and YNFKEQ. The CDR3 extends over 15 amino acids.